This TCR beta chain was identified during a study of cytomegalovirus exposure and HLA in healthy donors. Trimming at V came to 5 bases and at J to 4 bases, leaving 6 bases not matched to a gene. The germline V gene has CDR1 SGHTA and CDR2 FQGTGA. The CDR3 covers 14 residues. The table came from immunoSEQ multiplex PCR; TCRdb's copy has only in-frame clones and leaves some out. The sample has around 150,000 clones; approximately 84% are singletons. The donors formed part of the 120-subject validation cohort, distinct from the approximately 670-subject first cohort. Input material: PBMCs. The rearrangement joins TRBV7-3 to TRBJ2-5; TRBD2 matches 8 bases. This clonotype was sampled from a man aged 25 to 40 in good health and CMV-seropositive. The CDR3 sequence is CASSPRGGRETQYF. Written as DNA, the CDR3 is TGTGCCAGCAGCCCACGGGGGGGCCGAGAGACCCAGTACTTC. The whole variable domain, filled in from reference TRBV7-3 and TRBJ2-5, reads GAGVSQTPSNKVTEKGKYVELRCDPISGHTALYWYRQSLGQGPEFLIYFQGTGAADDSGLPNDRFFAVRPEGSVSTLKIQRTERGDSAVYLCASSPRGGRETQYFGPGTRLLVL.